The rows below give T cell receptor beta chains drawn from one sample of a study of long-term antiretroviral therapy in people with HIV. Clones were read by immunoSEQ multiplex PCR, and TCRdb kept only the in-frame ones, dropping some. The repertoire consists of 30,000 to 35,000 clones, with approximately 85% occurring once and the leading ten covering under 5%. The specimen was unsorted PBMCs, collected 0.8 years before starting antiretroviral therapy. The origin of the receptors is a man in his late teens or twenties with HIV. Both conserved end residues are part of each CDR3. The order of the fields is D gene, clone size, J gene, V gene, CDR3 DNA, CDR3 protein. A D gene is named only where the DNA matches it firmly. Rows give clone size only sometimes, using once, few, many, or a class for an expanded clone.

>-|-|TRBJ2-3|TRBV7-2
TGTGCCAGCAGCTTAGTTGCGGATTGGGGGGATACGCAGTATTTT
CASSLVADWGDTQYF
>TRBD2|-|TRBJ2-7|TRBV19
TGTGCCAGTAGTATGGGGCTAGCGGCCTCCTACGAGCAGTACTTC
CASSMGLAASYEQYF
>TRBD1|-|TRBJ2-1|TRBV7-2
TGTGCCAGCAGCCAACAGGGGTTCTACAATGAGCAGTTCTTC
CASSQQGFYNEQFF
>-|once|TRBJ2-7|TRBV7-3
TGTGCCAGCAGCGCTGACGGCTCCTGGGAGCAGTACTTC
CASSADGSWEQYF
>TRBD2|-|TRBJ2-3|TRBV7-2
TGTGCCAGCAGCCTAGCGGGTCGGGCGGGGGCTTTCACAGATACGCAGTATTTT
CASSLAGRAGAFTDTQYF
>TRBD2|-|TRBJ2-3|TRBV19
TGTGCCAGTAGTATAAGGGCGGGGGAGGCAGATACGCAGTATTTT
CASSIRAGEADTQYF
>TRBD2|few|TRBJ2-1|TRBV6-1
TGTGCCAGCAGTGAATGGGCTAGCGGGGGGGCGGATGAGCAGTTCTTC
CASSEWASGGADEQFF
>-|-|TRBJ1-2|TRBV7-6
TGTGCCAGCAGCTTGCGTCTGAACTATGGCTACACCTTC
CASSLRLNYGYTF
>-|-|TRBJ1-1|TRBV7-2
TGTGCCAGCAGCCTCGGCGGGCAGCTTGGGACTTTCTTT
CASSLGGQLGTFF
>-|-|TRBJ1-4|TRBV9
TGTGCCAGCAGCGGGGGGGGTAATCTGGAAAAACTGTTTTTT
CASSGGGNLEKLFF
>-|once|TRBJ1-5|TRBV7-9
TGTGCCGTAGGTACGGGGAGTGATCAGCCCCAGCATTTT
CAVGTGSDQPQHF
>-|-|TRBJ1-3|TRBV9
TGTGCCAGCAGCTTCAGAGATGGATTTGGAATATATTTT
CASSFRDGFGIYF
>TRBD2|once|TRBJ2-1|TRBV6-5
TGTGCCAGCAGTTACCGGAGGACTAGCTCTAACGGTGAGCAGTTCTTC
CASSYRRTSSNGEQFF
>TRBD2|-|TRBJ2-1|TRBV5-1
TGCGCCAGCAGCTTGAGGCTAGCGGGAGTACCTGAGCAGTTCTTC
CASSLRLAGVPEQFF
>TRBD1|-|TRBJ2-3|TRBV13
TGTGCCAGCAGCTTACGGGACAGAACAGATACGCAGTATTTT
CASSLRDRTDTQYF